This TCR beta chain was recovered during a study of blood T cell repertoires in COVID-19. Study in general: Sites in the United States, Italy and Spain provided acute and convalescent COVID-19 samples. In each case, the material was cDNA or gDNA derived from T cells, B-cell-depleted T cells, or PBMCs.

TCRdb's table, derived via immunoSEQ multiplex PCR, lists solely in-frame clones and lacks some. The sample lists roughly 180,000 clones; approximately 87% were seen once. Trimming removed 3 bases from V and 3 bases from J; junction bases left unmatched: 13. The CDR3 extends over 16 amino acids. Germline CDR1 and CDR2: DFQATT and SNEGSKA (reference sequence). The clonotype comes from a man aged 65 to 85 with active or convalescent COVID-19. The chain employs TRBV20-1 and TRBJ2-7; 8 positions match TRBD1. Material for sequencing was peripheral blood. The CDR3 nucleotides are TGCAGTGCTAGTATCGGCGACAGGGGAGTATTCTACGAGCAGTACTTC. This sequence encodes CSASIGDRGVFYEQYF.